This T cell receptor beta chain was observed in a study of HIV-infected patients and healthy controls. This clonotype appeared many times. CDR1 and CDR2 (germline): LNHDA, SQIVND (reference sequence). The germline V and J ends were trimmed by 5 bases and 8 bases, with 15 bases remaining between them. The CDR3 is 13 residues long. A single record per CDR3 protein comes from TCRdb applying MiXCR to the 5' RACE reads. In the table there are around 62,000 distinct CDR3 sequences, less than 20% of which are singletons. This receptor was identified in a human donor in good health. The sequenced sample was CD4+ T cells from blood. The J gene is TRBJ1-1, the V gene TRBV19; the D gene is possibly TRBD1 (6 bases). The CDR3 is CASSLTDRIEAFF. CDR3 sequence (DNA): TGTGCCAGTAGTTTAACCGACAGGATCGAAGCTTTCTTT.